The clone carrying this T cell receptor (beta chain) was detected a few times. Antigen specificity is unknown. CDR3 length: 14 amino acids. V lost 6 bases to trimming and J lost 5 bases; unmatched junction nucleotides: 8. The V gene's germline CDR1 is ENHRY and CDR2 SYGVKD. The sample belongs to a study of early stage breast cancer tumors. Study-level background: Around 9.8-fold was the mean read coverage per sample. Regarding the study as a whole: Tumors had approximately 2.5-fold higher T cell density and higher clonality than adjacent normal breast tissue.

This table comes from immunoSEQ multiplex PCR, and its TCRdb copy is limited to in-frame clones, with some not included. The table lists about 72,000 clones, more than 65% of them singletons, with approximately 3.7% in the top ten. The J gene is TRBJ2-7, the V gene TRBV10-3; TRBD2 agrees at 9 bases. This sequence was found in a person aged 55 to 70 with breast cancer. The sample consisted of blood. Written as DNA, the CDR3 is TGTGCCATCAGAATAAGCGGGGGGAAGGACGAGCAGTACTTC. Protein: CAIRISGGKDEQYF.